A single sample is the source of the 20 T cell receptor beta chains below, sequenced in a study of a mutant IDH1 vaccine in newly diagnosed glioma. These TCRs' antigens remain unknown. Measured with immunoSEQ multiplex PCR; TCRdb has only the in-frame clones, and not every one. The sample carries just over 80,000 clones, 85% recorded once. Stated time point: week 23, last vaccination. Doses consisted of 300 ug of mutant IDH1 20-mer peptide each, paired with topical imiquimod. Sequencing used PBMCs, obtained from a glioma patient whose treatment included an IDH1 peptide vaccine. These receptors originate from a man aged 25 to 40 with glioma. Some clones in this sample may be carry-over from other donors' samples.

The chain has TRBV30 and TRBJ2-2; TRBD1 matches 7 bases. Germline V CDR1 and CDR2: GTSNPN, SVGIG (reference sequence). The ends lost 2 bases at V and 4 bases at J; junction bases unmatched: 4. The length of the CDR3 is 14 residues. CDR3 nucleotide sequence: TGTGCCTGGAGTACGGGACAGCCCACCGGGGAGCTGTTTTTT. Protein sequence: CAWSTGQPTGELFF.

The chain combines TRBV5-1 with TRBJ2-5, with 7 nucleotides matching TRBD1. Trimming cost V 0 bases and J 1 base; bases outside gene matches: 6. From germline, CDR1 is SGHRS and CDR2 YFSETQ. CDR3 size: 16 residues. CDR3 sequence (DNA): TGCGCCAGCAGCTTGGCCCGGGGACAGCCCCAAGAGACCCAGTACTTC. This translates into CASSLARGQPQETQYF.

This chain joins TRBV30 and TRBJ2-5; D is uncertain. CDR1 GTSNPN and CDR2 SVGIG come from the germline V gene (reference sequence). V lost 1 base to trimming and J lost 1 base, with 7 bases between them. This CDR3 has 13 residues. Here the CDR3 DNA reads TGTGCCTGGAGTGCAGGCCTCCAAGAGACCCAGTACTTC. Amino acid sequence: CAWSAGLQETQYF.

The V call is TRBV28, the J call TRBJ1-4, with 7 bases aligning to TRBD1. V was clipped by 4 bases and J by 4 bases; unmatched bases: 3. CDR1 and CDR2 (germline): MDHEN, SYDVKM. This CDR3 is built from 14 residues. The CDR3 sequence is CASSSGQFNEKLFF. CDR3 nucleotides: TGTGCCAGCAGTTCGGGACAGTTTAATGAAAAACTGTTTTTT.

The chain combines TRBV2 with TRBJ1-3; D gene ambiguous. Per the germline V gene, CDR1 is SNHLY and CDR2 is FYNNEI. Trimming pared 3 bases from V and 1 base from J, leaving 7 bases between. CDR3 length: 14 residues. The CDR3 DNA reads TGTGCCAGCAGTGAGGGAGGGTCTGGAAACACCATATATTTT. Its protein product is CASSEGGSGNTIYF.

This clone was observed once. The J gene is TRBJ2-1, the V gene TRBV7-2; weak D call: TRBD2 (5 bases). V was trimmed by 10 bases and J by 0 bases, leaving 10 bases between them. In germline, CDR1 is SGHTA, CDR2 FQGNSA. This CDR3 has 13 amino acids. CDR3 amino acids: CATSTSSYNEQFF. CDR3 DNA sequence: TGTGCCACATCTACTAGCTCCTACAATGAGCAGTTCTTC.

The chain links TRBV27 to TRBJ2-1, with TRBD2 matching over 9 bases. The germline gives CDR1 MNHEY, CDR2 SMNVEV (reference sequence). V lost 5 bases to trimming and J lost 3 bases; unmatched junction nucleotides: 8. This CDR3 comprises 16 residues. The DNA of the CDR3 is TGTGCCAGCAGTCCCGTAGCGGGGGCCCTCTACAATGAGCAGTTCTTC. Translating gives CASSPVAGALYNEQFF.

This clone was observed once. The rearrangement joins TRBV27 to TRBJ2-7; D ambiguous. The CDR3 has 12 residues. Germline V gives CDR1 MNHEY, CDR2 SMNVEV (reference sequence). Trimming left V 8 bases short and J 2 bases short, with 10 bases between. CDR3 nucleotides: TGTGCCAGCGGTCTTGGAGCCTACGAGCAGTACTTC. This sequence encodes CASGLGAYEQYF.

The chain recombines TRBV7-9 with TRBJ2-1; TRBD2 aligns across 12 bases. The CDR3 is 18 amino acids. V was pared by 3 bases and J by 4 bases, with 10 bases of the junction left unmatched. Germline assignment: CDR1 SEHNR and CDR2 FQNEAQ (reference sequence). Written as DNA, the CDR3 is TGTGCCAGCAGCTTTCGGACTAGCGGGACATCAGGTTACAATGAGCAGTTCTTC. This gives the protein CASSFRTSGTSGYNEQFF.

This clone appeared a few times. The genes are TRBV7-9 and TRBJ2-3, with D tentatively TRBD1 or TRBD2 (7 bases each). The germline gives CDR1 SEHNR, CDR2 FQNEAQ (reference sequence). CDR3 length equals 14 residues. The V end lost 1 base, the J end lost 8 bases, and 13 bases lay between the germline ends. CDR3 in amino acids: CASSLVTGEGTQYF. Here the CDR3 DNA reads TGTGCCAGCAGCTTAGTAACAGGGGAGGGTACGCAGTATTTT. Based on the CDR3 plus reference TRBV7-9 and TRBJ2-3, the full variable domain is DTGVSQNPRHKITKRGQNVTFRCDPISEHNRLYWYRQTLGQGPEFLTYFQNEAQLEKSRLLSDRFSAERPKGSFSTLEIQRTEQGDSAMYLCASSLVTGEGTQYFGPGTRLTVL.

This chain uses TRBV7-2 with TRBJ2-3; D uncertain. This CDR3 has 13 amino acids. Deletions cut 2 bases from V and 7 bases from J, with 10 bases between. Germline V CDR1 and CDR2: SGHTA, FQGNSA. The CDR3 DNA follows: TGTGCCAGCAGCTTATACGTTCCCCATACGCAGTATTTT. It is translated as CASSLYVPHTQYF.

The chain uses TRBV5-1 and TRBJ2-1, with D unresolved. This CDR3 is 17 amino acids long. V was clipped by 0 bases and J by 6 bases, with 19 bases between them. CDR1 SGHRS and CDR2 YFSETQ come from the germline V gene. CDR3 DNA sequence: TGCGCCAGCAGCTTGGATAATGGACCTATCGGTTTCAATGAGCAGTTCTTC. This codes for CASSLDNGPIGFNEQFF.

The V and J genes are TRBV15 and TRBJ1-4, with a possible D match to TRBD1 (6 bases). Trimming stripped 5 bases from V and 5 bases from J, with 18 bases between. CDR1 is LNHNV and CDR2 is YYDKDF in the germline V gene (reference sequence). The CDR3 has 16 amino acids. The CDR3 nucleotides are TGTGCCACCAGCCGGGGGGGGCTAGGGGGAAATGAAAAACTGTTTTTT. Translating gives CATSRGGLGGNEKLFF.

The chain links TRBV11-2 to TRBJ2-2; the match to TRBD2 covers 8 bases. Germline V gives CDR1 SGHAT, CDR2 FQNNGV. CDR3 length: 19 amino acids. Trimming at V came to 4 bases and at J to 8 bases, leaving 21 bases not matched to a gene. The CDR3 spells CASSSMRSPSGGLWGELFF. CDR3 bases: TGTGCCAGCAGCTCGATGAGGTCTCCGAGCGGGGGACTATGGGGGGAGCTGTTTTTT.

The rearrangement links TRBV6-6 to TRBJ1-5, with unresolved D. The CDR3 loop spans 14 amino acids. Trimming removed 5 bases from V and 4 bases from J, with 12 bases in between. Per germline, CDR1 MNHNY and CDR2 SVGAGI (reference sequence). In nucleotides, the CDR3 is TGTGCCAGCAGTAAAATAGACGGAAATCAGCCCCAGCATTTT. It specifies CASSKIDGNQPQHF.

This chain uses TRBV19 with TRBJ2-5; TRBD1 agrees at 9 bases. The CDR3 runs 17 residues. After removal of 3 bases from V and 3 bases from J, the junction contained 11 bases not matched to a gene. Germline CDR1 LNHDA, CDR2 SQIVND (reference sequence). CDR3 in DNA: TGTGCCAGTAGTATGGCCCGGACAGGGGACCTGGAAGAGACCCAGTACTTC. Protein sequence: CASSMARTGDLEETQYF.

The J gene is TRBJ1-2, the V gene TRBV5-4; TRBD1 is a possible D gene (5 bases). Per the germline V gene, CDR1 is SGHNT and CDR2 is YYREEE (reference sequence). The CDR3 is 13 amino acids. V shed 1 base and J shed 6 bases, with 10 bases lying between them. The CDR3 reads CASSLRREDGYTF. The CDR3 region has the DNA TGTGCCAGCAGCTTGCGCAGGGAAGATGGCTACACCTTC.

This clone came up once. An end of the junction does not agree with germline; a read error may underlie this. Here the CDR3 DNA reads TGTGCCTGGAGTAGGGCGGACTCCTACGGGCAGTACTTC. This codes for CAWSRADSYGQYF. V is TRBV30 and J is TRBJ2-7, with D tentatively TRBD2 (5 bases). Germline assignment: CDR1 GTSNPN and CDR2 SVGIG (reference sequence). The CDR3 consists of 13 residues.

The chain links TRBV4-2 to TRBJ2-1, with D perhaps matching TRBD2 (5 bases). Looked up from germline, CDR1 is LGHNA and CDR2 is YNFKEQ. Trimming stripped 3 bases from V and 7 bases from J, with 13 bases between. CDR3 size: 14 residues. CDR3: CASSQHPAANEQFF. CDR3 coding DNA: TGTGCCAGCAGCCAGCACCCAGCGGCGAATGAGCAGTTCTTC.

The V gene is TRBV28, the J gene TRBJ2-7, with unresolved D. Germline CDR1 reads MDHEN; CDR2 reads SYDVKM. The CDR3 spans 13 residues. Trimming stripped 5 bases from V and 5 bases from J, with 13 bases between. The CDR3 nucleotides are TGTGCCAGCAGTGCCCCCCGGTCCCACGAGCAGTACTTC. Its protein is CASSAPRSHEQYF.